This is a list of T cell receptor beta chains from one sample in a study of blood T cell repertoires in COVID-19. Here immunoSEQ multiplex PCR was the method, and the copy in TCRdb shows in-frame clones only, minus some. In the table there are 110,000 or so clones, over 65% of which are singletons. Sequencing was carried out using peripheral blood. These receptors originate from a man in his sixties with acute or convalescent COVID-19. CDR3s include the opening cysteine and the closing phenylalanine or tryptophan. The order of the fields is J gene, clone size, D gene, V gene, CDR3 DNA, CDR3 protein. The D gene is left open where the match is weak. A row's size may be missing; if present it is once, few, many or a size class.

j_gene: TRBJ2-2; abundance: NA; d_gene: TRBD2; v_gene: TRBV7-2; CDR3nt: TGTGCCAGCAGCTTAATCAGGGAGGGAGGCACCGGGGAGCTGTTTTTT; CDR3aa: CASSLIREGGTGELFF
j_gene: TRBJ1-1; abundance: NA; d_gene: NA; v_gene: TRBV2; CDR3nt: TGTGCCAGCGCTAGTCTAGTTGAAGCTTTCTTT; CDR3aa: CASASLVEAFF
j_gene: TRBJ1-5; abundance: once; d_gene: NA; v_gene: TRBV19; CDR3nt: TGTGCCAGTAGTCAGGGCTGGGGTCAGCCCCAGCATTTT; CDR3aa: CASSQGWGQPQHF
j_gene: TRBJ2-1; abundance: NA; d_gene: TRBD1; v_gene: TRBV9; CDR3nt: TGTGCCAGCAGCGCGACAGGGAGCTCCTACAATGAGCAGTTCTTC; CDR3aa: CASSATGSSYNEQFF
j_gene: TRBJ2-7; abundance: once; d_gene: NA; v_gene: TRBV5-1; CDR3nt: TGCGCCAGCAGCTCCTCCCCTACTCTAGCGCGCGAATCTATCTCCTACGAGCAGTACTTC; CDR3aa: CASSSSPTLARESISYEQYF
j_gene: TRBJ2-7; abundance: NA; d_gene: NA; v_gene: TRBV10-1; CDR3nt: TGCGCCAGCAGTGAACAGGGAAAACCCTTCTACGAGCAGTACTTC; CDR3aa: CASSEQGKPFYEQYF
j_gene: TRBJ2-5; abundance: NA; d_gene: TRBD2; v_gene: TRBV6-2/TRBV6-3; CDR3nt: TGTGCCAGCAGTTACGGGACTAGCGGGACTGAGACCCAGTACTTC; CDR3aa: CASSYGTSGTETQYF
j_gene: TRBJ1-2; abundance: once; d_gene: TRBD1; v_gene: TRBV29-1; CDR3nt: TGCAGCGTAGTCGGACAGGGAAATGGGAGCTATGGCTACACCTTC; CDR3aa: CSVVGQGNGSYGYTF
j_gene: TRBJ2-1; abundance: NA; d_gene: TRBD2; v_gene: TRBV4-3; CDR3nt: TGCGCCAGCAGCCAAGGTAGCGGGAGTCATGAGCAGTTCTTC; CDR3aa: CASSQGSGSHEQFF
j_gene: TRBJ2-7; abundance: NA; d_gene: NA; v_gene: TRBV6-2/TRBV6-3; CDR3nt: TGTGCCAGCAGCCGGACACCTATGTCCTACGAGCAGTACTTC; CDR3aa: CASSRTPMSYEQYF
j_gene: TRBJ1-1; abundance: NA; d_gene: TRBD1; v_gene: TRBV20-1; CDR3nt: TGCAGTGCTAGTCCCGACAGGGGTGGTGAAGCTTTCTTT; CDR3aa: CSASPDRGGEAFF
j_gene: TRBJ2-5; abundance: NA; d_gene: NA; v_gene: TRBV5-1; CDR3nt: TGCGCCAGCAGCCCGTCCGACAGGACTGAGACCCAGTACTTC; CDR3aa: CASSPSDRTETQYF
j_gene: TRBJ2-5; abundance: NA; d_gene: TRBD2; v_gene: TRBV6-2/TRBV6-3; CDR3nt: TGTGCCAGCAGTTACCTAAATACCTCACCGGGACTAGCGGGAGGAATAGAGACCCAGTACTTC; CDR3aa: CASSYLNTSPGLAGGIETQYF
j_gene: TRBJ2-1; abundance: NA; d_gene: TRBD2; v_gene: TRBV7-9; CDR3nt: TGTGCCGCGAGCGGGAGCTTGTACAATGAGCAGTTCTTC; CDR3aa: CAASGSLYNEQFF
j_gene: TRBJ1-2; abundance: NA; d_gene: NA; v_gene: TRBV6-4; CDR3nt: TGTGCCAGCAGTCCGGACTGGATTAACTATGGCTACACCTTC; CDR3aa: CASSPDWINYGYTF
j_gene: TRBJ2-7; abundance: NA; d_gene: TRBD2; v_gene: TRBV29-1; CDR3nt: TGCAGCGTTGAAGACGTGGTAGCGGGAGTGTCCTACGAGCAGTACTTC; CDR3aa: CSVEDVVAGVSYEQYF
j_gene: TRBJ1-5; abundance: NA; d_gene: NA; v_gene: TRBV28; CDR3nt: TGTGCCAGCAGTTTATATCTACGGGAGGTTCAGCCCCAGCATTTT; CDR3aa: CASSLYLREVQPQHF
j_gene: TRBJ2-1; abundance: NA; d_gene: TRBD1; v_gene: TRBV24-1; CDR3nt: TGTGCCACCAGGGACAGGGATCCGGATGAGCAGTTCTTC; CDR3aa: CATRDRDPDEQFF
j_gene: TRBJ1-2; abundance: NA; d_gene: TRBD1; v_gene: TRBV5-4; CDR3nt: TGTGCCAGCAGCTTACAGGGGAGCTATGGCTACACCTTC; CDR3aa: CASSLQGSYGYTF
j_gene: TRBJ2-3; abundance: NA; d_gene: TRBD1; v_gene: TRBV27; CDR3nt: TGTGCCAGCGTTTCGCAGGGGGCAGATACGCAGTATTTT; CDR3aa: CASVSQGADTQYF
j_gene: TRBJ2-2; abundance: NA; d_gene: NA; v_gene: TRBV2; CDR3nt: TGTGCCAGTGGATCCCTGGGCGCCCCCGGGGAGCTGTTTTTT; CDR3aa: CASGSLGAPGELFF
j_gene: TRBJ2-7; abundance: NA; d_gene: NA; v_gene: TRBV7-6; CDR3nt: TGTGCCAGCAGCTTAGCGATGGCAGTCTCCTACGAGCAGTACTTC; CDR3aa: CASSLAMAVSYEQYF
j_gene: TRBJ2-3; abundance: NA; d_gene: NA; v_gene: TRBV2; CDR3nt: TGTGCCAGCACGTCTAGCCGCACAGATACGCAGTATTTT; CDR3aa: CASTSSRTDTQYF
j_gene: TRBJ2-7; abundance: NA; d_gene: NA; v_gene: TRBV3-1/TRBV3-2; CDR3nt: TGTGCCAGCAGCCATAGCTCCTACGAGCAGTACTTC; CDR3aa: CASSHSSYEQYF
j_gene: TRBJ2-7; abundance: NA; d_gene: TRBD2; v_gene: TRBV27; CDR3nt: TGTGCCAGCAGTTTAGGGACTAGCCTTCTCTACGAGGATAGGTACTTC; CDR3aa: CASSLGTSLLYEDRYF
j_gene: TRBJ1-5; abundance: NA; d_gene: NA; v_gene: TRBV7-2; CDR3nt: TGTGCCAGCAGTAATACAGGAGGCAATCAGCCCCAGCATTTT; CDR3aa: CASSNTGGNQPQHF
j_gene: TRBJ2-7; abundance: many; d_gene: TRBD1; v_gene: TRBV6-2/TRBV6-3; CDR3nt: TGTGCCAGCAGTTACTCGGGGACAGGGTACGAGCAGTACTTC; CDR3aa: CASSYSGTGYEQYF
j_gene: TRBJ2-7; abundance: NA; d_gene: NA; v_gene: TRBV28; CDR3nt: TGTGCCAGCAGTTTGCTCGGGTTCGAGCAGTACTTC; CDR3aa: CASSLLGFEQYF
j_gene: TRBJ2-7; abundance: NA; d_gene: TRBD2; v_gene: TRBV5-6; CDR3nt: TGTGCCAGCAGCCGGGGGGCGGGAGGGCCGTTGTACGAGCAGTACTTC; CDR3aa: CASSRGAGGPLYEQYF
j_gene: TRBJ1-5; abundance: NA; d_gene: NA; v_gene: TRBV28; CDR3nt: TGTGCCAGCAGGCGCGGCGTGAGGGCGGGTAATCAGCCCCAGCATTTT; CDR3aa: CASRRGVRAGNQPQHF